The source of this TCR beta chain is a study of T cell changes during pregnancy in multiple sclerosis. Here immunoSEQ multiplex PCR was the method, and the copy in TCRdb shows in-frame clones only, minus some. This table holds 55,000 to 65,000 clones, about 88% found once. Looked up from germline, CDR1 is SQVTM and CDR2 is ANQGSEA. The V end lost 4 bases, the J end lost 15 bases, and 10 bases lay between the germline ends. The CDR3 covers 9 residues. The origin of this receptor is a female donor in good health, enrolled as a control in a pregnancy study. Sequencing used peripheral blood, obtained in the first trimester of pregnancy. This chain connects TRBV29-1 to TRBJ2-1; D is uncertain. The CDR3 DNA reads as TGCAGCGTTGGGGCCCCGCCGTTCTTC. Amino acid sequence: CSVGAPPFF.